This note documents a single T cell receptor beta chain sequence. This entry belongs to a study of cytomegalovirus exposure and HLA in healthy donors. This CDR3 contains 15 residues. Germline V gene lookup returns CDR1 SNHLY and CDR2 FYNNEI. V trimming: 3 bases; J trimming: 0 bases; junction bases outside the gene matches: 1. Primers: 60 Vbeta forward and 13 Jbeta reverse. The protocol was immunoSEQ multiplex PCR, while the TCRdb copy is restricted to in-frame clones and leaves out a portion. The sample has about 120,000 clones; around three quarters are singletons. This sequence was found in a woman between 40 and 55 years old in good health and CMV-seropositive. This chain uses TRBV2 with TRBJ2-2, with 7 nucleotides matching TRBD1. Sequences were obtained from PBMCs. For the CDR3, the DNA is TGTGCCAGCAGTGAGGGGACAGCGAACACCGGGGAGCTGTTTTTT. Its translation is CASSEGTANTGELFF. Looking up the rest from reference TRBV2 and TRBJ2-2 gives the full variable domain: EPEVTQTPSHQVTQMGQEVILRCVPISNHLYFYWYRQILGQKVEFLVSFYNNEISEKSEIFDDQFSVERPDGSNFTLKIRSTKLEDSAMYFCASSEGTANTGELFFGEGSRLTVL.